The 8 T cell receptor beta chains given below trace back to one sample, sequenced in a study of cytomegalovirus exposure and HLA in healthy donors. The PCR made use of 60 Vbeta and 13 Jbeta primers. Sequenced by immunoSEQ multiplex PCR; TCRdb stores in-frame clones only, minus some. The sample contains some 150,000 clones, roughly 72% of which appear only once. Input material: PBMCs. Every receptor here comes from a man aged 40-50 years in good health and CMV-seronegative.

The chain uses TRBV6-5 and TRBJ2-3; no firm D call. The germline CDR1 and CDR2 sequences are MNHEY and SVGAGI. The CDR3 is 11 residues long. Trimming pared 6 bases from V and 4 bases from J, leaving 5 bases between. The CDR3 coding sequence is TGTGCCAGCAGGTTCGCAGATACGCAGTATTTT. Its translation is CASRFADTQYF.

The chain carries TRBV9 and TRBJ1-3, with 10 nucleotides matching TRBD1. V dropped 4 bases and J dropped 4; count of bases not matched to a gene: 11. The CDR3 spans 17 residues. Germline CDR1 is SGDLS and CDR2 is YYNGEE. CDR3 sequence reads: CASSTSTRGQGGNTIYF. CDR3 bases: TGTGCCAGCAGCACGTCCACTAGGGGACAGGGGGGAAACACCATATATTTT.

V gene TRBV28 combines with J gene TRBJ1-5; 7 nucleotides agree with TRBD1. This CDR3 is built from 16 residues. The germline V gene has CDR1 MDHEN and CDR2 SYDVKM. Losses at the gene ends were 3 bases for V and 7 bases for J; bases not matched to a gene: 12. CDR3 in DNA: TGTGCCAGCAGTTTCCCGGACGGACTCAGGGGGCAGCCCCAGCATTTT. Translating gives CASSFPDGLRGQPQHF.

The chain carries TRBV6-1 and TRBJ1-1, with a tentative D call TRBD1 (5 bases). Between the trimmed V and J ends, which lost 5 bases and 1 base, there was a span of 8 bases. This CDR3 region has 13 residues. The germline V gene encodes CDR1 MNHNS and CDR2 SASEGT. This CDR3 reads CASSPQENTEAFF. CDR3 nucleotides: TGTGCCAGCAGTCCACAGGAGAACACTGAAGCTTTCTTT.

The rearrangement uses TRBV2 and TRBJ1-5; 8 nucleotides match TRBD1. CDR1 and CDR2 from the germline V gene are SNHLY and FYNNEI. The CDR3 covers 16 residues. V lost 1 base and J lost 7; bases outside the gene matches: 9. The CDR3 DNA is TGTGCCAGCAGTGAAGGGCTGACAGGGGCGGGCCAGCCCCAGCATTTT. Protein sequence: CASSEGLTGAGQPQHF.

This rearrangement joins TRBV27 to TRBJ2-1; 7 bases match TRBD1. V gave up 5 bases and J gave up 7 bases; unmatched junction bases: 11. The CDR3 runs 15 residues. Germline V gene sequence: CDR1 MNHEY, CDR2 SMNVEV (reference sequence). DNA for the CDR3: TGTGCCAGCAGTCCGTGGGACAGATCTCGGAATGAGCAGTTCTTC. It translates to CASSPWDRSRNEQFF.

This chain connects TRBV28 to TRBJ2-1; 9 nucleotides line up with TRBD2. Germline loops: CDR1 MDHEN, CDR2 SYDVKM. The length of the CDR3 is 16 residues. J gave up 2 bases and V 3 bases, and 5 bases lay outside the gene matches. CDR3 sequence: CASSLLERGAYNEQFF. The CDR3 nucleotides read TGTGCCAGCAGTTTGTTGGAGCGGGGGGCCTACAATGAGCAGTTCTTC.

The V and J genes are TRBV11-2 and TRBJ2-1; TRBD2 agrees at 8 bases. The CDR3 loop spans 14 amino acids. Germline V gene data show CDR1 as SGHAT and CDR2 as FQNNGV. V lost 3 bases, J lost 7 bases, and 5 bases stayed unmatched. The CDR3 loop is CASSFGLAGNEQFF. Written as DNA, the CDR3 is TGTGCCAGCAGCTTCGGACTAGCTGGGAATGAGCAGTTCTTC.